This T cell receptor beta chain was sequenced for a study of CD8 T cells in Susac syndrome. CDR3 size: 16 residues. With V trimmed by 4 bases and J by 4 bases, 15 bases remained unmatched. The germline CDR1 and CDR2 sequences are DFQATT and SNEGSKA (reference sequence). Reverse transcription of about 0.45 to 1 ug RNA was carried out with random hexamers. TCRdb independently ran MiXCR on the immunoSEQ multiplex PCR reads; one entry per CDR3 protein. The table lists 100,000 to 150,000 distinct CDR3 sequences, about 92% of them singletons, with roughly 0.31% in the top ten. Material for sequencing was CD8+ T cells from PBMCs. The chain employs TRBV20-1 and TRBJ1-2; 7 nucleotides line up with TRBD1. The TCR sequence derives from a human donor with multiple sclerosis. The CDR3 bases are TGCAGTGCTACCCCGGTCGTGAGGGGGCAGGGCTATGGCTACACCTTC. It translates to CSATPVVRGQGYGYTF.